Each of the 22 T cell receptor beta chains below was sequenced from the same sample in a study of blood T cell repertoires in COVID-19. This table comes from immunoSEQ multiplex PCR, and its TCRdb copy is limited to in-frame clones, with some not included. Here the sample spans approximately 88,000 clones, around 90% being singletons. Input material: peripheral blood. The receptor set was obtained from a male donor with acute or convalescent COVID-19.

Regarding this clone: This sample includes further DNA sequences coding for the same CDR3. The gene calls are TRBV27 and TRBJ1-4, with D tentatively TRBD1 (6 bases). This CDR3 has 15 amino acids. Trimming stripped 5 bases from V and 3 bases from J, with 13 bases between. Germline values: CDR1 MNHEY, CDR2 SMNVEV (reference sequence). The CDR3 nucleotides read TGTGCCAGCAGTGTTTCCGGACAGTCTAATGAAAAACTGTTTTTT. Its translation: CASSVSGQSNEKLFF.

The V gene is TRBV19, the J gene TRBJ1-5, with a possible D match to TRBD1 (6 bases). CDR1 and CDR2 from the germline V gene are LNHDA and SQIVND (reference sequence). Trimming removed 1 base at V and 2 bases at J, with 6 bases between. The CDR3 contains 14 residues. Here the CDR3 DNA reads TGTGCCAGTAGTATAGGACAGGGCAATCAGCCCCAGCATTTT. This gives the protein CASSIGQGNQPQHF.

The rearrangement joins TRBV11-2 to TRBJ1-5; a weak D match, TRBD1 (5 bases). CDR1 and CDR2 (germline): SGHAT, FQNNGV. Trimming took off 0 bases at V and 7 bases at J, with 10 bases between the two ends. The CDR3 has 14 amino acids. CDR3 nucleotide sequence: TGTGCCAGCAGCTTAGATTTTGGGGGGCAGCCCCAGCATTTT. It specifies CASSLDFGGQPQHF. The entire variable domain, with the rest obtained from reference TRBV11-2 and TRBJ1-5, is as follows: EAGVAQSPRYKIIEKRQSVAFWCNPISGHATLYWYQQILGQGPKLLIQFQNNGVVDDSQLPKDRFSAERLKGVDSTLKIQPAKLEDSAVYLCASSLDFGGQPQHFGDGTRLSIL.

The gene calls are TRBV5-8 and TRBJ1-2; D possibly corresponds to TRBD1 (6 bases). The CDR3 consists of 13 residues. Germline CDR1 SGHTS, CDR2 YDEGEE. V was trimmed by 4 bases and J by 8 bases, leaving 15 bases between them. CDR3 bases: TGTGCCAGCAGCCGACAGGTCTCGAGGGGCTACACCTTC. It encodes CASSRQVSRGYTF.

The chain links TRBV30 to TRBJ1-1; possible D gene TRBD1, 5 bases. Trimming shortened V by 3 bases and J by 1 base, and 9 bases separated the two germline ends. Germline V gene data show CDR1 as GTSNPN and CDR2 as SVGIG (reference sequence). The CDR3 loop spans 13 amino acids. CDR3 coding DNA: TGTGCCTGGAGAAAACAGGCGAACACTGAAGCTTTCTTT. The encoded protein is CAWRKQANTEAFF.

This chain connects TRBV5-8 to TRBJ2-7; 10 bases are shared with TRBD1. The V gene's germline CDR1 is SGHTS and CDR2 YDEGEE. This CDR3 has 15 amino acids. After removal of 4 bases from V and 4 bases from J, the junction contained 8 bases not matched to a gene. CDR3: CASSPGTGVVYEQYF. The CDR3 DNA reads TGTGCCAGCAGCCCGGGGACAGGGGTGGTGTACGAGCAGTACTTC.

As regards this clone: One end of the junction is discordant with germline, which a read error may explain. The chain uses TRBV5-4 and TRBJ1-4; 9 bases are a match to TRBD1. This CDR3 contains 18 residues. CDR1 SGHNT and CDR2 YYREEE come from the germline V gene (reference sequence). The CDR3 DNA reads TGTGCCGGCAGCACCCCCGGACCGGGACAGGGAGGGCGGGAAAAACTGTTTTTT. It codes for CAGSTPGPGQGGREKLFF.

V gene TRBV5-3 combines with J gene TRBJ1-5; perhaps TRBD1 as D (5 bases). TRBV5-3 is an ORF, with its function uncertain. V was clipped by 5 bases and J by 3 bases, with 18 bases between them. CDR3 length: 16 residues. The CDR3 region is CARRLGRNPDNQPQHF. CDR3 DNA sequence: TGTGCCAGAAGACTGGGGCGGAATCCGGACAATCAGCCCCAGCATTTT.

The chain couples TRBV16 to TRBJ2-7; a possible D gene is TRBD1 (6 bases). The CDR3 is made up of 13 amino acids. V was pared by 8 bases and J by 4 bases, with 15 bases between. Germline lookup yields CDR1 KGHSY and CDR2 FQNENV. Written as DNA, the CDR3 is TGTGCCAGCGGATCAGGCAGGGGTTACGAGCAGTACTTC. Translated: CASGSGRGYEQYF.

The chain couples TRBV19 to TRBJ2-7; TRBD1 might be the D (6 bases). This CDR3 has 16 residues. From germline, CDR1 is LNHDA and CDR2 SQIVND (reference sequence). The V end lost 0 bases, the J end lost 3 bases, and 15 bases lay between the germline ends. In nucleotides, the CDR3 is TGTGCCAGTAGTATAGACCAGGGGACCTCCCTCTACGAGCAGTACTTC. Protein product: CASSIDQGTSLYEQYF.

This chain joins TRBV30 and TRBJ1-5; possibly TRBD1 for D (6 bases). The CDR3 runs to 14 residues. The germline CDR1 and CDR2 sequences are GTSNPN and SVGIG (reference sequence). V lost 0 bases and J 3 bases, leaving 9 bases between the germline ends. DNA for the CDR3: TGTGCCTGGAGTGTAGGGGGAAACAATCAGCCCCAGCATTTT. This encodes CAWSVGGNNQPQHF.

This chain uses TRBV5-1 with TRBJ2-3; 9 nucleotides line up with TRBD2. CDR1 and CDR2 from the germline V gene are SGHRS and YFSETQ. J was trimmed by 4 bases and V by 4 bases; bases with no gene match: 13. This CDR3 spans 17 amino acids. CDR3 nucleotides: TGCGCCAGCAGCCTGGAACTGCGGGGGGGCCGAGCAGATACGCAGTATTTT. Translated, it gives CASSLELRGGRADTQYF.

The chain links TRBV11-2 to TRBJ1-1; TRBD1 is a possible D gene (6 bases). The CDR3 runs to 15 residues. In germline, CDR1 is SGHAT, CDR2 FQNNGV. The V end lost 0 bases, the J end lost 1 base, and 9 bases lay between the germline ends. The CDR3 region is CASSLDGGANTEAFF. The CDR3 DNA is TGTGCCAGCAGCTTAGATGGGGGGGCGAACACTGAAGCTTTCTTT.

This chain connects TRBV19 to TRBJ2-5, with 7 bases aligning to TRBD2. CDR3 length: 15 residues. Trimming took 5 bases from V and 2 from J; bases not matched to a gene: 8. The germline V gene encodes CDR1 LNHDA and CDR2 SQIVND (reference sequence). The CDR3: CASSSQGGWQETQYF. The DNA of the CDR3 is TGTGCCAGTAGTTCCCAGGGAGGGTGGCAAGAGACCCAGTACTTC. Together with reference TRBV19 and TRBJ2-5, the CDR3 gives the full variable domain: DGGITQSPKYLFRKEGQNVTLSCEQNLNHDAMYWYRQDPGQGLRLIYYSQIVNDFQKGDIAEGYSVSREKKESFPLTVTSAQKNPTAFYLCASSSQGGWQETQYFGPGTRLLVL.

The V and J genes are TRBV28 and TRBJ1-4, with 12 bases lining up with TRBD1. The ends lost 1 base at V and 8 bases at J; junction bases unmatched: 11. The CDR3 spans 18 residues. Germline CDR1 reads MDHEN; CDR2 reads SYDVKM. DNA for the CDR3: TGTGCCAGCAGTTTATTGGGGACAGGGGGCCGTGGGAAAGAAAAACTGTTTTTT. The encoded protein is CASSLLGTGGRGKEKLFF.

This clone was observed a single time. The chain combines TRBV10-2 with TRBJ1-1, with 8 positions matching TRBD1. The CDR3 has 15 amino acids. In germline, CDR1 is WSHSY, CDR2 SAAADI. After removal of 0 bases from V and 2 bases from J, the junction contained 2 bases not matched to a gene. The CDR3 DNA is TGCGCCAGCAGTGAGTCGACAGGGGAAAACACTGAAGCTTTCTTT. It is translated as CASSESTGENTEAFF.

V and J are TRBV6-4 and TRBJ1-1; D ambiguous. Trimming took off 8 bases at V and 5 bases at J, with 33 bases between the two ends. The germline V gene encodes CDR1 MRHNA and CDR2 SNTAGT. This CDR3 has 19 residues. The CDR3 coding sequence is TGTGCCAGCGAAACGGTGCCGACCGTCGGAATGGTGTCGGGGACTGAAGCTTTCTTT. Protein sequence: CASETVPTVGMVSGTEAFF.

The gene calls are TRBV10-3 and TRBJ2-2; 7 bases line up with TRBD1. The CDR3 is made up of 13 amino acids. CDR1 and CDR2 (germline): ENHRY, SYGVKD. V lost 6 bases, J lost 6 bases, and 4 bases stayed unmatched. The CDR3 DNA reads TGTGCCATCAGAGATGACAGGGCCGGGGAGCTGTTTTTT. Translated, it gives CAIRDDRAGELFF.

The chain recombines TRBV5-1 with TRBJ1-6; 9 bases line up with TRBD1. This CDR3 spans 16 amino acids. Germline CDR1 reads SGHRS; CDR2 reads YFSETQ. V lost 0 bases to trimming and J lost 7 bases; unmatched junction nucleotides: 5. The CDR3 nucleotides are TGCGCCAGCAGCTTGGGCCGGGACAGGGTCAATTCACCCCTCCACTTT. Encoded protein: CASSLGRDRVNSPLHF. The entire variable domain, with the rest obtained from reference TRBV5-1 and TRBJ1-6, is as follows: KAGVTQTPRYLIKTRGQQVTLSCSPISGHRSVSWYQQTPGQGLQFLFEYFSETQRNKGNFPGRFSGRQFSNSRSEMNVSTLELGDSALYLCASSLGRDRVNSPLHFGNGTRLTVT.

CDR3 sequence (DNA): TGTGCCAGCAGCCAAGATCTGGGAGTAGGGACAGGGTACGACTATGGCTACACCTTC. It is translated as CASSQDLGVGTGYDYGYTF. The rearrangement links TRBV4-2 to TRBJ1-2; 9 bases agree with TRBD1. The J segment lost 3 bases and the V segment lost 0 bases, leaving 14 bases of the junction unmatched. Germline CDR1 reads LGHNA; CDR2 reads YNFKEQ. The CDR3 loop spans 19 amino acids.

The chain carries TRBV5-1 and TRBJ2-1; TRBD2 agrees at 8 bases. CDR3 size: 14 residues. Germline-derived CDR1 and CDR2 are SGHRS and YFSETQ. Trimming cost V 6 bases and J 10 bases; bases outside gene matches: 12. The CDR3 region has the DNA TGCGCCAGCACCCTATCTAGGAGCGGGGGAGAGCAGTTCTTC. Its protein is CASTLSRSGGEQFF.

The V gene is TRBV6-4, the J gene TRBJ2-2; no reliable D call. Germline V CDR1 and CDR2: MRHNA, SNTAGT. The V and J ends lost 4 bases and 2 bases respectively, with 5 bases between them. This CDR3 comprises 13 residues. The CDR3 loop is CASSAGNTGELFF. For the CDR3, the DNA is TGTGCCAGCAGTGCCGGTAACACCGGGGAGCTGTTTTTT.